The 29 T cell receptor beta chains presented below share a single source sample, sequenced in a study of CD8 T cells in ankylosing spondylitis. What these receptors recognize is not known. TCRdb recomputed calls from the 5' RACE reads with MiXCR, one row per CDR3 protein. This table has 700,000 to 1,000,000 distinct CDR3 sequences, around 11% appearing once. Overall study results and limits: One TCR beta motif, made up of several highly homologous variants, appeared characteristic of ankylosing spondylitis blood.

Input material: blood, either unsorted or a sorted T cell fraction (not recorded which). The receptor set was obtained from a male donor with ankylosing spondylitis.

This clonotype was observed a handful of times. V is TRBV5-5 and J is TRBJ2-2; D is unclear. The CDR3 extends over 12 amino acids. Trimming took 5 bases from V and 6 from J, leaving 8 bases between them. Germline V gene lookup returns CDR1 SGHKS and CDR2 YYEKEE (reference sequence). The CDR3 protein is CASRVFPGELFF. DNA for the CDR3: TGTGCCAGCAGAGTTTTCCCCGGGGAGCTGTTTTTT.

This clonotype has a handful of counts. The rearrangement links TRBV20-1 to TRBJ1-6; D not resolved. V was trimmed by 3 bases and J by 8 bases, leaving 11 bases between them. Germline V gives CDR1 DFQATT, CDR2 SNEGSKA (reference sequence). The CDR3 is made up of 13 amino acids. The CDR3 DNA sequence: TGCAGTGCTAGGGACTCCGGAGATTCACCCCTCCACTTT. This codes for CSARDSGDSPLHF.

Notes on this clonotype: It may be a read error: a sequence one base away is much more abundant. The chain links TRBV10-3 to TRBJ2-1; 7 bases map to TRBD1. Per the germline V gene, CDR1 is ENHRY and CDR2 is SYGVKD. The V segment lost 6 bases and the J segment 5 bases; nucleotides outside the gene matches: 4. This CDR3 has 13 residues. The CDR3 nucleotides read TGTGCCATCAGGGAGCAGGGGGACAATGAGCAGTTCTTC. Translated: CAIREQGDNEQFF.

The V gene is TRBV4-3, the J gene TRBJ1-4, with 7 nucleotides matching TRBD1. The CDR3 length is 18 residues. The germline V gene encodes CDR1 LGHNA and CDR2 YSLEER. V lost 2 bases to trimming and J lost 0 bases; unmatched junction nucleotides: 9. CDR3 amino acids: CASSQSGGAGPTNEKLFF. CDR3 nucleotide sequence: TGCGCCAGCAGCCAATCAGGGGGGGCAGGGCCAACTAATGAAAAACTGTTTTTT.

This chain links TRBV9 with TRBJ1-5, with TRBD1 matching 8 bases. After removal of 0 bases from V and 6 bases from J, the junction contained 5 bases not matched to a gene. This CDR3 comprises 15 residues. The germline gives CDR1 SGDLS, CDR2 YYNGEE. The DNA for the CDR3 is TGTGCCAGCAGCGTAGATGGGGACAGGACTCAGCCCCAGCATTTT. This codes for CASSVDGDRTQPQHF.

This clonotype has ten or more counts. V and J are TRBV27 and TRBJ1-5; possible D gene TRBD1, 5 bases. The ends were cut back, 6 bases at V and 3 bases at J, with 12 bases in the middle. CDR1 and CDR2 (germline): MNHEY, SMNVEV (reference sequence). This CDR3 comprises 14 residues. The CDR3 DNA sequence: TGTGCCAGCAGCCTCCTGGGGGTCAATCAGCCCCAGCATTTT. It specifies CASSLLGVNQPQHF.

This clonotype was counted only a few times. The chain uses TRBV18 and TRBJ2-2, with 9 bases matching TRBD1. The germline V gene has CDR1 KGHSH and CDR2 LQKENI. This CDR3 contains 17 residues. The junction had 5 bases not matched to a gene; V was cut back by 3 bases and J by 0 bases. This chain's CDR3 is CASSPPGQGSNTGELFF. DNA of the CDR3: TGTGCCAGCTCACCCCCGGGACAGGGTTCGAACACCGGGGAGCTGTTTTTT. The complete variable domain, with remaining parts taken from reference TRBV18 and TRBJ2-2, reads NAGVMQNPRHLVRRRGQEARLRCSPMKGHSHVYWYRQLPEEGLKFMVYLQKENIIDESGMPKERFSAEFPKEGPSILRIQQVVRGDSAAYFCASSPPGQGSNTGELFFGEGSRLTVL.

V usage is TRBV20-1 and J usage is TRBJ2-5, with 7 bases that match TRBD1. The germline V gene encodes CDR1 DFQATT and CDR2 SNEGSKA (reference sequence). V dropped 5 bases and J dropped 3; count of bases not matched to a gene: 6. This CDR3 is built from 13 residues. CDR3 nucleotide sequence: TGCAGTGCTGTAAGGACAGGTGAAGAGACCCAGTACTTC. It codes for CSAVRTGEETQYF.

In regard to this clonotype: Given a much more abundant clone one base away, this may be a read error. This CDR3 fails to terminate in the conserved phenylalanine or tryptophan, so it likely reflects a read error. J is TRBJ2-7 and V is TRBV20-1; D not certain. Trimming took 1 base from V and 3 from J, leaving 13 bases between them. The CDR3 spans 14 residues. From germline, CDR1 is DFQATT and CDR2 SNEGSKA (reference sequence). This CDR3 is CSARVTEDLYEQYI. Written as DNA, the CDR3 is TGCAGTGCTAGAGTAACCGAAGACCTCTACGAGCAGTACATC.

The J gene is TRBJ2-3, the V gene TRBV29-1; 11 positions agree with TRBD2. V gave up 4 bases and J gave up 3 bases; unmatched junction bases: 9. The V gene's germline CDR1 is SQVTM and CDR2 ANQGSEA. This CDR3 spans 16 amino acids. The CDR3 protein is CSVGADLAGGTDTQYF. In DNA, the CDR3 is TGCAGCGTTGGGGCGGATCTAGCGGGAGGTACAGATACGCAGTATTTT.

The chain uses TRBV20-1 and TRBJ2-1, with 9 bases matching TRBD2. Germline CDR1 and CDR2: DFQATT and SNEGSKA (reference sequence). V shed 5 bases and J 4 bases; nucleotides not matched to a gene: 9. The CDR3 runs 15 residues. The CDR3 sequence is CSARPGLASYNEQFF. The CDR3 coding sequence is TGCAGTGCTCGTCCGGGACTAGCTTCATACAATGAGCAGTTCTTC.

The table lists this clonotype with a few counts. The V and J genes are TRBV5-1 and TRBJ2-5, with 12 nucleotides matching TRBD2. Germline V lookup: CDR1 SGHRS, CDR2 YFSETQ. CDR3 length: 17 residues. Trimming at V came to 0 bases and at J to 5 bases, leaving 8 bases not matched to a gene. The CDR3: CASSLGLAGAPGETQYF. In DNA, the CDR3 is TGCGCCAGCAGCTTGGGACTAGCGGGGGCCCCTGGCGAGACCCAGTACTTC.

This clonotype has at least ten counts. The gene calls are TRBV20-1 and TRBJ2-3, with no clear D. Germline V gives CDR1 DFQATT, CDR2 SNEGSKA (reference sequence). This CDR3 comprises 12 residues. V was pared by 4 bases and J by 6 bases, with 11 bases between. The CDR3 bases are TGCAGTGCTACCTCTCTCGTGGATACGCAGTATTTT. It specifies CSATSLVDTQYF.

This clonotype has more than one count but fewer than ten. V usage is TRBV21-1 and J usage is TRBJ1-4. TRBV21-1 is deemed a pseudogene. CDR3 length: 16 amino acids. The CDR3 nucleotides are TGTGCCAGCAGCGACCGGGACTCCGGAGGAGGTGAAAAACTGTTTTTT. Protein sequence: CASSDRDSGGGEKLFF.

The rearrangement uses TRBV6-2 or TRBV6-3 and TRBJ2-3; no clear D. Per germline, CDR1 MNHEY and CDR2 SVGEGT. This CDR3 is built from 14 residues. V was pared by 5 bases and J by 9 bases, with 18 bases between. CDR3 in DNA: TGTGCCAGCAGTCAATACCAAGGCGTTTTGACGCAGTATTTT. Amino acids: CASSQYQGVLTQYF.

In its sample, this clonotype was seen a few times. The chain couples TRBV9 to TRBJ2-2, with unresolved D. The CDR3 is 15 amino acids. The V gene lost 0 bases and the J gene lost 1 base, with 7 bases spanning the gap. Germline V gene data show CDR1 as SGDLS and CDR2 as YYNGEE. The CDR3, as DNA: TGTGCCAGCAGCGTAGGGGCAGGGAACACCGGGGAGCTGTTTTTT. It is translated as CASSVGAGNTGELFF. The full variable domain, rest sourced from reference TRBV9 and TRBJ2-2, is DSGVTQTPKHLITATGQRVTLRCSPRSGDLSVYWYQQSLDQGLQFLIQYYNGEERAKGNILERFSAQQFPDLHSELNLSSLELGDSALYFCASSVGAGNTGELFFGEGSRLTVL.

The genes are TRBV24-1 and TRBJ1-2; D possibly corresponds to TRBD1 (5 bases). Germline CDR1 and CDR2: KGHDR and SFDVKD. Trimming cost V 5 bases and J 3 bases, with 9 bases left between them. CDR3 size: 13 residues. The CDR3 DNA follows: TGTGCCACCAGTGTAGGCAGGGACTATGGCTACACCTTC. Translated, it gives CATSVGRDYGYTF.

This clonotype was detected only a few times. Germline and junction disagree at one end, which may indicate a read error. The chain combines TRBV7-7 with TRBJ2-1; TRBD2 aligns across 14 bases. The CDR3 is made up of 16 amino acids. The germline CDR1 and CDR2 sequences are SSHAT and FNYEAQ (reference sequence). CDR3 sequence reads: CASSERLAGGYNEQFF. CDR3 bases: TGTGCTAGCAGCGAACGACTAGCGGGAGGGTACAATGAGCAGTTCTTC.

This clonotype was seen many times. The V gene is TRBV29-1, the J gene TRBJ2-7; tentative D call: TRBD2 (6 bases). The CDR3 loop spans 12 amino acids. V gave up 7 bases and J gave up 1 base, with 11 bases separating them. Germline values: CDR1 SQVTM, CDR2 ANQGSEA. CDR3 DNA sequence: TGCAGCGCGATCCGGGGGTCCTACGAGCAGTACTTC. Amino acid sequence: CSAIRGSYEQYF.

This clonotype has ten or more counts. V is TRBV20-1 and J is TRBJ2-1; D unresolved. The germline V gene has CDR1 DFQATT and CDR2 SNEGSKA (reference sequence). V lost 5 bases to trimming and J lost 5 bases, with 13 bases between them. This CDR3 comprises 13 residues. CDR3 protein: CSARKDADNEQFF. The CDR3 DNA reads as TGCAGTGCTCGGAAGGACGCGGACAATGAGCAGTTCTTC.

This clonotype was observed a few times. The rearrangement joins TRBV6-2 or TRBV6-3 to TRBJ1-1, with D uncertain. V was pared by 0 bases and J by 4 bases, with 12 bases between. The germline V gene has CDR1 MNHEY and CDR2 SVGEGT. The length of the CDR3 is 15 residues. The CDR3 sequence: CASSYSARFVTEAFF. CDR3 in DNA: TGTGCCAGCAGTTACTCGGCCAGATTCGTCACTGAAGCTTTCTTT.

This clonotype was recorded many times. J is TRBJ2-1 and V is TRBV5-1; D not resolved. Germline assignment: CDR1 SGHRS and CDR2 YFSETQ. This CDR3 is 13 amino acids long. Trimming pared 5 bases from V and 0 bases from J, leaving 6 bases between. The DNA for the CDR3 is TGCGCCAGCAGGTCGTTCTCCTACAATGAGCAGTTCTTC. Encoded protein: CASRSFSYNEQFF.

This chain connects TRBV12-3 or TRBV12-4 to TRBJ2-7; D unresolved. Trimming left V 7 bases short and J 0 bases short, with 16 bases between. There are 15 residues in the CDR3. CDR3 in DNA: TGTGCCAGCACCAAGGGTCTTTTGAGCTCCTACGAGCAGTACTTC. This encodes CASTKGLLSSYEQYF.

The V call is TRBV10-2, the J call TRBJ2-1, with D perhaps matching TRBD2 (6 bases). The CDR3 loop spans 11 amino acids. Germline CDR1 WSHSY, CDR2 SAAADI. Between the trimmed V and J ends, which lost 6 bases and 12 bases, there was a span of 12 bases. This chain's CDR3 is CASSPGDPQFF. CDR3 DNA: TGCGCCAGCAGCCCGGGGGACCCGCAGTTCTTC.

This rearrangement joins TRBV15 to TRBJ2-2; a weak D match, TRBD1 (6 bases). The CDR3 length is 20 residues. Germline V gives CDR1 LNHNV, CDR2 YYDKDF (reference sequence). Trimming stripped 0 bases from V and 5 bases from J, with 25 bases between. The CDR3 region has the DNA TGTGCCACCAGCAGAGATCCGGTTTTCAGGGACAACATAGTTACCGGGGAGCTGTTTTTT. Protein sequence: CATSRDPVFRDNIVTGELFF.

This clonotype turned up a few times. The chain links TRBV5-6 to TRBJ2-3; 7 positions agree with TRBD2. The CDR3 loop spans 14 amino acids. V gave up 3 bases and J gave up 6 bases; unmatched junction bases: 7. CDR1 and CDR2 (germline): SGHDT, YYEEEE. The CDR3 DNA is TGTGCCAGCAGCTGGGGAAGCGGGGACGATACGCAGTATTTT. It codes for CASSWGSGDDTQYF. The full variable domain, with the rest looked up from reference TRBV5-6 and TRBJ2-3, is DAGVTQSPTHLIKTRGQQVTLRCSPKSGHDTVSWYQQALGQGPQFIFQYYEEEERQRGNFPDRFSGHQFPNYSSELNVNALLLGDSALYLCASSWGSGDDTQYFGPGTRLTVL.

This clonotype was observed a few times. The chain combines TRBV7-6 with TRBJ1-2; no reliable D call. Germline CDR1 SGHVS, CDR2 FNYEAQ. V lost 1 base and J lost 2, with 14 bases in between. The CDR3 has 16 amino acids. The CDR3 is CASSLEAMITNYGYTF. In DNA, the CDR3 is TGTGCCAGCAGCTTAGAGGCTATGATTACCAACTATGGCTACACCTTC.

In this sample, this clonotype turned up a few times. The rearrangement uses TRBV7-2 and TRBJ1-2, with TRBD1 as a possible D gene (5 bases). Deletions cut 7 bases from V and 0 bases from J, with 12 bases between. The CDR3 is 14 amino acids. In germline, CDR1 is SGHTA, CDR2 FQGNSA. This chain's CDR3 is CASNRGGANYGYTF. The CDR3 nucleotides read TGTGCCAGCAACCGCGGGGGGGCTAACTATGGCTACACCTTC.

The rearrangement joins TRBV9 to TRBJ2-3; tentative D call: TRBD1 (5 bases). Trimming took off 3 bases at V and 4 bases at J, with 12 bases between the two ends. This CDR3 is built from 14 residues. Germline V gene sequence: CDR1 SGDLS, CDR2 YYNGEE. For the CDR3, the DNA is TGTGCCAGCAGCGGACCCCAGGGCGCAGATACGCAGTATTTT. It codes for CASSGPQGADTQYF.